These T cell receptor beta chains were read from a single sample in a study of STAT5B mutations in CD4+ large granular lymphocyte leukemia. Produced via immunoSEQ multiplex PCR; TCRdb's table is partial and in-frame only. The sample lists fewer than 40,000 clones; 85% to 90% were seen once. Sequencing was carried out using CD4+ T cells from blood buffy coats. The receptors stem from a human donor in good health. The CDR3 runs from the conserved cysteine through the conserved F or W. The order of the fields is D gene, clone size, V gene, J gene, CDR3 DNA, CDR3 protein. D genes are given only for firm matches. Not all rows give a size; the values are once, few, many and, for expanded clones, a class.

D gene: TRBD1
clone size: -
V gene: TRBV11-2
J gene: TRBJ1-2
CDR3 DNA: TGTGCCAGCAGCCAGGGACAGGGGTATGGCTACACCTTC
CDR3 protein: CASSQGQGYGYTF

D gene: -
clone size: -
V gene: TRBV19
J gene: TRBJ1-1
CDR3 DNA: TGTGCCAGTAGTATCCCCGGGGCGGGCGAGGCGGGCTTT
CDR3 protein: CASSIPGAGEAGF

D gene: -
clone size: -
V gene: TRBV28
J gene: TRBJ1-5
CDR3 DNA: TGTGCCAGCAGTGTTCATCAGCCCCAGCATTTT
CDR3 protein: CASSVHQPQHF

D gene: TRBD1
clone size: -
V gene: TRBV5-1
J gene: TRBJ2-1
CDR3 DNA: TGCGCCAGCAGCCTCCGGACAGGGGGCAATGAGCAGTTCTTC
CDR3 protein: CASSLRTGGNEQFF

D gene: -
clone size: once
V gene: TRBV10-2
J gene: TRBJ2-5
CDR3 DNA: TGCGCCAGCAGTGAGGCTATAGCGGAGGGGGAGACCCAGTACTTC
CDR3 protein: CASSEAIAEGETQYF

D gene: -
clone size: -
V gene: TRBV5-8
J gene: TRBJ2-7
CDR3 DNA: TGTGCCAGCAGTTCTCCCCGGGACGGCGTGGTCCCCTACGAGCAGTACTTC
CDR3 protein: CASSSPRDGVVPYEQYF

D gene: -
clone size: -
V gene: TRBV30
J gene: TRBJ2-7
CDR3 DNA: TGTGCCTGGACCCTAGGGAGCTACGAGCAGTACTTC
CDR3 protein: CAWTLGSYEQYF

D gene: TRBD1
clone size: -
V gene: TRBV5-1
J gene: TRBJ2-1
CDR3 DNA: TGCGCCAGCACCGAGGACAGGGGGAATATTGAGCAGTTCTTC
CDR3 protein: CASTEDRGNIEQFF

D gene: -
clone size: -
V gene: TRBV27
J gene: TRBJ1-6
CDR3 DNA: TGTGCCAGCAGTTTAGACGTGTATTCACCCCTCCACTTT
CDR3 protein: CASSLDVYSPLHF

D gene: -
clone size: -
V gene: TRBV11-2
J gene: TRBJ1-3
CDR3 DNA: TGTGCCAGCAGCTTAAGGAGCTCTGGAAACACCATATATTTT
CDR3 protein: CASSLRSSGNTIYF

D gene: -
clone size: -
V gene: TRBV9
J gene: TRBJ2-7
CDR3 DNA: TGTGCCAGCAGCGTAGGAGGTTCCTCGACCTACGAGCAGTACTTC
CDR3 protein: CASSVGGSSTYEQYF

D gene: -
clone size: -
V gene: TRBV28
J gene: TRBJ2-7
CDR3 DNA: TGTGCCAGCACACGGGGGTCTAGACCCTACGAGCAGTACTTC
CDR3 protein: CASTRGSRPYEQYF

D gene: TRBD1
clone size: -
V gene: TRBV15
J gene: TRBJ2-7
CDR3 DNA: TGTGCCACCAGCAGGGACAGGGGAAACTACGAGCAGTACTTC
CDR3 protein: CATSRDRGNYEQYF

D gene: TRBD1
clone size: -
V gene: TRBV19
J gene: TRBJ1-1
CDR3 DNA: TGTGCCAGTAGTTCCCGGACAGGGCGAGGTGAAGCTTTCTTT
CDR3 protein: CASSSRTGRGEAFF

D gene: -
clone size: -
V gene: TRBV30
J gene: TRBJ1-6
CDR3 DNA: TGTGCCTGGAGTGAAGGGGGTAATTCACCCCTCCACTTT
CDR3 protein: CAWSEGGNSPLHF

D gene: TRBD2
clone size: -
V gene: TRBV6-6
J gene: TRBJ2-5
CDR3 DNA: TGTGCCAGCAGTTCCGGGACTAGCGGGAAGGAGACCCAGTACTTC
CDR3 protein: CASSSGTSGKETQYF

D gene: -
clone size: -
V gene: TRBV7-9
J gene: TRBJ2-5
CDR3 DNA: TGTGCCAGCAGCTTAGCGGGACGCCAAGAGACCCAGTACTTC
CDR3 protein: CASSLAGRQETQYF

D gene: -
clone size: once
V gene: TRBV28
J gene: TRBJ1-3
CDR3 DNA: TGTGCCAGCAGTTTGGTAGGGGCTGGAAACACCATATATTTT
CDR3 protein: CASSLVGAGNTIYF

D gene: TRBD1
clone size: -
V gene: TRBV2
J gene: TRBJ1-1
CDR3 DNA: TGTGCCAGCAGTACAGGGACAGTACCTGAAGCTTTCTTT
CDR3 protein: CASSTGTVPEAFF

D gene: -
clone size: -
V gene: TRBV18
J gene: TRBJ1-5
CDR3 DNA: TGTGCCAGCTCCCCTTTGGGGACCAATCAGCCCCAGCATTTT
CDR3 protein: CASSPLGTNQPQHF

D gene: -
clone size: few
V gene: TRBV28
J gene: TRBJ1-5
CDR3 DNA: TGTGCCAGCAGTTTTTTGTCAGGAGGCAATCAGCCCCAGCATTTT
CDR3 protein: CASSFLSGGNQPQHF

D gene: -
clone size: -
V gene: TRBV5-8
J gene: TRBJ2-7
CDR3 DNA: TGTGCCAGCAGATACCGGGACTCAATCTACGAGCAGTACTTC
CDR3 protein: CASRYRDSIYEQYF

D gene: -
clone size: -
V gene: TRBV7-2
J gene: TRBJ1-5
CDR3 DNA: TGTGCCAGCAGCCCCCAGAATGGCAATCAGCCCCAGCATTTT
CDR3 protein: CASSPQNGNQPQHF

D gene: TRBD2
clone size: -
V gene: TRBV10-1
J gene: TRBJ2-3
CDR3 DNA: TGCGCCAGCAGTGAATCTAGCGGGTATTATACGCAGTATTTT
CDR3 protein: CASSESSGYYTQYF

D gene: TRBD2
clone size: -
V gene: TRBV6-1
J gene: TRBJ2-3
CDR3 DNA: TGTGCCATCCAAGCTAGCGGGAGGGATACGCAGTATTTT
CDR3 protein: CAIQASGRDTQYF

D gene: TRBD1
clone size: once
V gene: TRBV18
J gene: TRBJ1-2
CDR3 DNA: TGTGCCAGCTCACCCTTTACGGGACAGGGCGCTTCTAACTATGGCTACACCTTC
CDR3 protein: CASSPFTGQGASNYGYTF

D gene: -
clone size: -
V gene: TRBV5-1
J gene: TRBJ2-3
CDR3 DNA: TGCGCCAGCAGCTCCTCAACGGGGACAGATACGCAGTATTTT
CDR3 protein: CASSSSTGTDTQYF

D gene: -
clone size: -
V gene: TRBV7-9
J gene: TRBJ1-1
CDR3 DNA: TGTGCCAGCAGCTTAGGGGGTGGAACTGAAGCTTTCTTT
CDR3 protein: CASSLGGGTEAFF

D gene: TRBD1
clone size: few
V gene: TRBV4-1
J gene: TRBJ1-1
CDR3 DNA: TGCGCCAGCAGCCAAGGGACAGGGGAAAAGGCTTTCTTT
CDR3 protein: CASSQGTGEKAFF

D gene: -
clone size: -
V gene: TRBV30
J gene: TRBJ2-5
CDR3 DNA: TGTGCCTGGAGCCCCGGAGGGGGCCAAGAGACCCAGTACTTC
CDR3 protein: CAWSPGGGQETQYF

D gene: -
clone size: -
V gene: TRBV11-2
J gene: TRBJ2-5
CDR3 DNA: TGTGCCAGCAGCCCTTCGACGCAAGAGACCCAGTACTTC
CDR3 protein: CASSPSTQETQYF

D gene: TRBD2
clone size: -
V gene: TRBV27
J gene: TRBJ2-3
CDR3 DNA: TGTGCCAGCAGTTGGGGGACTAGCGGGAGTCGGGGCACAGATACGCAGTATTTT
CDR3 protein: CASSWGTSGSRGTDTQYF

D gene: TRBD1
clone size: -
V gene: TRBV5-1
J gene: TRBJ1-6
CDR3 DNA: TGCGCCAGCAGCCCGACAGGGGGAAGTAACAATTCACCCCTCCACTTT
CDR3 protein: CASSPTGGSNNSPLHF

D gene: TRBD1
clone size: few
V gene: TRBV7-9
J gene: TRBJ1-2
CDR3 DNA: TGTGCCAGCAGCTCCCAGTGGGGACAGATCTATGGCTACACCTTC
CDR3 protein: CASSSQWGQIYGYTF

D gene: TRBD2
clone size: -
V gene: TRBV7-2
J gene: TRBJ2-7
CDR3 DNA: TGTGCCAGCAGCTCGGGACTAGCGGGAGGCGCCTACGAGCAGTACTTC
CDR3 protein: CASSSGLAGGAYEQYF

D gene: TRBD1
clone size: few
V gene: TRBV30
J gene: TRBJ1-2
CDR3 DNA: TGTGCCTGGAGTGGCGGGCAGGGGGTTAACTATGGCTACACCTTC
CDR3 protein: CAWSGGQGVNYGYTF

D gene: TRBD1
clone size: once
V gene: TRBV5-6
J gene: TRBJ1-1
CDR3 DNA: TGTGCCAGCAGCTCGTGGGGGACAGACACTGAAGCTTTCTTT
CDR3 protein: CASSSWGTDTEAFF

D gene: -
clone size: -
V gene: TRBV7-9
J gene: TRBJ2-2
CDR3 DNA: TGTGCCAGCAGCTCTATCACTGGCACCGGGGAGCTGTTTTTT
CDR3 protein: CASSSITGTGELFF

D gene: -
clone size: -
V gene: TRBV28
J gene: TRBJ2-3
CDR3 DNA: TGTGCCAGCAGCCTCGAGTCAACAGATACGCAGTATTTT
CDR3 protein: CASSLESTDTQYF

D gene: -
clone size: -
V gene: TRBV28
J gene: TRBJ2-5
CDR3 DNA: TGTGCCAGCAGTTTGGACAGCCAAGAGACCCAGTACTTC
CDR3 protein: CASSLDSQETQYF

D gene: TRBD1
clone size: -
V gene: TRBV11-3
J gene: TRBJ2-7
CDR3 DNA: TGTGCCAGCAGCTCACGGGCGACAGGGCCCCACGAGCAGTACTTC
CDR3 protein: CASSSRATGPHEQYF